The clone carrying this T cell receptor (beta chain) occurred a few times. The sample belongs to a study of control samples from healthy donors and cancer patients. Assay: immunoSEQ multiplex PCR; the TCRdb copy retains only in-frame clones and omits some. This sample has about 34,000 clones; 85% to 90% occur once, and the top ten carry roughly 1.6%. Trimming removed 2 bases at V and 4 bases at J, with 12 bases between. The CDR3 is 14 amino acids. Germline values: CDR1 SGHNT, CDR2 YYREEE (reference sequence). The rearrangement uses TRBV5-4 and TRBJ1-2, with TRBD1 as a possible D gene (5 bases). This TCR was sampled from a woman between 35 and 50 years old with lung cancer. Sequencing input: PBMCs. The CDR3 DNA is TGTGCCAGCAGCTTAACCGGGGGGATCTATGGCTACACCTTC. It is translated as CASSLTGGIYGYTF.